This T cell receptor (beta chain) was profiled in a study of cytomegalovirus exposure and HLA in healthy donors. Study-level results: Cytomegalovirus status was reportedly diagnosed by the classifier with high sensitivity and specificity. For most TCR beta V segments, an earlier analysis put the productive rate at about 87% or about 30% of the time.

Germline V gives CDR1 LGHNA, CDR2 YNFKEQ. The CDR3 is 14 amino acids. V was trimmed by 4 bases and J by 4 bases, leaving 13 bases between them. Vbeta (60) and Jbeta (13) primers were used in the PCR. Here immunoSEQ multiplex PCR was the method, and the copy in TCRdb shows in-frame clones only, minus some. The profile shows roughly 120,000 clones, 82% of them singletons. This clone has more than one count but fewer than ten. As yet, its antigen is unknown. This receptor was identified in a woman between 18 and 29 years old in good health and CMV-seronegative. What was sequenced was PBMCs. The chain recombines TRBV4-2 with TRBJ1-2; D remains ambiguous. This CDR3 is CASSREESGYGYTF. CDR3 in DNA: TGTGCCAGCAGCCGAGAGGAGTCTGGCTATGGCTACACCTTC.